The clone carrying this TCR beta chain has only one observation. Antigen specificity is unknown. This entry comes from a study of T cell responses to AZD1222 COVID-19 vaccine. Pooled in the analysis were second doses at about 4 or about 12 weeks. Regarding the study as a whole: Repertoire samples came only from after the peak T cell response. The sample set comprised mostly white British donors with more females, and clonal diversity was possibly underestimated. At baseline, just a handful of AZD1222 recipients tested seropositive.

V dropped 4 bases and J dropped 7 bases, with 21 bases sitting between them. The V gene's germline CDR1 is SGDLS and CDR2 YYNGEE. This CDR3 is 15 amino acids long. The assay was immunoSEQ multiplex PCR, and TCRdb's table has in-frame clones only and misses some. Among fewer than 100,000 clones, around nine tenths were seen once, and the ten largest hold roughly 10%. Specimen: peripheral blood, collected 28 days after the second AZD1222 dose. This clonotype was sampled from an adult who received the AZD1222 COVID-19 vaccine. J is TRBJ2-7 and V is TRBV9, with TRBD1 as a possible D gene (5 bases). The CDR3 DNA sequence: TGTGCCAGCAGCTTAGTGGGTGCAGGGATACGGGAGCAGTACTTC. It translates to CASSLVGAGIREQYF.